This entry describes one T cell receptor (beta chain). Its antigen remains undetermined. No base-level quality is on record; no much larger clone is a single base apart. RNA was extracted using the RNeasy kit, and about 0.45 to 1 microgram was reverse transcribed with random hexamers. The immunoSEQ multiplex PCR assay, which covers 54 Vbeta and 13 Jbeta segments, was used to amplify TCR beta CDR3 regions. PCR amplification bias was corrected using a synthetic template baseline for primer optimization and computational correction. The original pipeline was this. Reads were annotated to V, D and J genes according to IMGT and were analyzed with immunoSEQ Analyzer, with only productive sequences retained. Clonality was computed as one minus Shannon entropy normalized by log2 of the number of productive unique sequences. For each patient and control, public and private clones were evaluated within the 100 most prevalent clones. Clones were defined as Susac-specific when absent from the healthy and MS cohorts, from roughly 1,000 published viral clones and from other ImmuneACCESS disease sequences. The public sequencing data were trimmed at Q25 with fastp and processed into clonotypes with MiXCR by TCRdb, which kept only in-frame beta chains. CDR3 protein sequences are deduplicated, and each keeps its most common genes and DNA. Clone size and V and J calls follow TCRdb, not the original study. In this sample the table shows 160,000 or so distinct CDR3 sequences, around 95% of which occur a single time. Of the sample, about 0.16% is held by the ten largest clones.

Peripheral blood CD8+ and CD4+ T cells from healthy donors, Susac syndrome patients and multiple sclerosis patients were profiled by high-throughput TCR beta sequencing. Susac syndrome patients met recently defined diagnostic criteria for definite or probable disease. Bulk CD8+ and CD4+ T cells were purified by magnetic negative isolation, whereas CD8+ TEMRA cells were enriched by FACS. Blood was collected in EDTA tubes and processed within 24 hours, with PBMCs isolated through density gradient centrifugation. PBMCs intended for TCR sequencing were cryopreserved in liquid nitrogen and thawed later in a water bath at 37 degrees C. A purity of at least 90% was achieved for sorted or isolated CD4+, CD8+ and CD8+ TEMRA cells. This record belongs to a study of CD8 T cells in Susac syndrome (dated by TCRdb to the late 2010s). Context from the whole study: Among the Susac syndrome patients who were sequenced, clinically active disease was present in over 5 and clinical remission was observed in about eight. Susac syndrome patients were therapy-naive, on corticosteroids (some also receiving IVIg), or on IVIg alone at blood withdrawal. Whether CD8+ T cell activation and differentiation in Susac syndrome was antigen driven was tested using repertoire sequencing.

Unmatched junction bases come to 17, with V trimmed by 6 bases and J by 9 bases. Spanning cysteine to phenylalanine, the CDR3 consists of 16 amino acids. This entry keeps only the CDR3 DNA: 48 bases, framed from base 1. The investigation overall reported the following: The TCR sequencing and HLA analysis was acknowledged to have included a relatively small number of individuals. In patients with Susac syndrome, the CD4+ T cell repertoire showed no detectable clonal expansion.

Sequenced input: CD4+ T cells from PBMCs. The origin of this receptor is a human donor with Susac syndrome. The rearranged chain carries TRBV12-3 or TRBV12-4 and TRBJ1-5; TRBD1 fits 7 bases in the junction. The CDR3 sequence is CASSHYRTGADRPQHF. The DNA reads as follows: TGTGCCAGCAGCCACTACCGGACAGGTGCGGATAGGCCCCAGCATTTT.